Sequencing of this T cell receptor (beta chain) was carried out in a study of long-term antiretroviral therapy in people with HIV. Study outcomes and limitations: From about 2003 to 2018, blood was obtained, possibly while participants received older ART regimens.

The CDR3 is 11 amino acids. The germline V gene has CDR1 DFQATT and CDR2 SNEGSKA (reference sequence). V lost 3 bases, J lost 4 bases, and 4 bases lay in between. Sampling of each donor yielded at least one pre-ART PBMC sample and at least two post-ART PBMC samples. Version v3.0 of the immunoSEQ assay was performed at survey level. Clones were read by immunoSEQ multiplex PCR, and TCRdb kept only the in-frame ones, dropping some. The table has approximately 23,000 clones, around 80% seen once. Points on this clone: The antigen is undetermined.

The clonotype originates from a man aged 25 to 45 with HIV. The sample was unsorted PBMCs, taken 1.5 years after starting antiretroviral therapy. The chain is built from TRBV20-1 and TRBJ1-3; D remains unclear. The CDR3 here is CSASDGNTIYF. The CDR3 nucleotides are TGCAGTGCTAGTGACGGAAACACCATATATTTT.